Each of the 14 T cell receptor beta chains below was sequenced from the same sample in a study of human T cells and chemical hapten exposure. The time point was: pre-sensitization, week 0. Treatment given: therapeutic diphenylcyclopropenone sensitization with weekly scalp DPC. TCRdb passed the RACE reads through MiXCR, listing each CDR3 protein once. The repertoire holds about 120,000 distinct CDR3 sequences, approximately 15% seen once, with approximately 2.6% in the top ten. The material was whole blood, obtained in connection with sensitization to the hapten diphenylcyclopropenone (DPC). Source of these receptors: a woman between 18 and 29 years old with alopecia areata. Some clones in this sample may be carry-over from other donors' samples.

This clonotype has at least ten counts. The junction does not match germline at one end; this may be a read error. The chain recombines TRBV4-3 with TRBJ2-4, with D possibly being TRBD1 (7 bases). This CDR3 contains 15 residues. CDR1 is LGHNA, CDR2 YSLEER, per germline. The CDR3 is CASSQEYAGTVLPKF. The DNA of the CDR3 is TGCGCCAGCAGCCAAGAGTACGCGGGGACAGTACTACCGAAGTTC.

V and J are TRBV6-2 or TRBV6-3 and TRBJ2-2; TRBD2 is a possible D gene (6 bases). CDR1 is MNHEY, CDR2 SVGEGT, per germline. The CDR3 has 16 amino acids. Trimming pared 2 bases from V and 1 base from J, leaving 11 bases between. Written as DNA, the CDR3 is TGTGCCAGCAGTTACGGAGTTAGCGGGAACACCGGGGAGCTGTTTTTT. Translated, it gives CASSYGVSGNTGELFF.

The rearrangement links TRBV3-1 to TRBJ2-1; perhaps TRBD2 as D (6 bases). This CDR3 has 17 amino acids. V was trimmed by 0 bases and J by 0 bases, leaving 12 bases between them. Germline V gene data show CDR1 as LGHDT and CDR2 as YNNKEL (reference sequence). The CDR3 loop reads CASSQDVETSSYNEQFF. The DNA for the CDR3 is TGTGCCAGCAGCCAAGATGTGGAGACTAGCTCCTACAATGAGCAGTTCTTC.

V usage is TRBV4-3 and J usage is TRBJ2-5, with unresolved D. Trimming took off 1 base at V and 5 bases at J, with 11 bases between the two ends. The germline V gene has CDR1 LGHNA and CDR2 YSLEER. The CDR3 consists of 14 residues. The CDR3 sequence: CASSQAPVGETQYF. CDR3 nucleotides: TGCGCCAGCAGCCAAGCTCCGGTTGGCGAGACCCAGTACTTC.

This clonotype appeared a few times. The J gene is TRBJ2-7, the V gene TRBV3-1, with a weak D call TRBD1 (7 bases). The V and J ends lost 0 bases and 4 bases respectively, with 13 bases between them. Germline assignment: CDR1 LGHDT and CDR2 YNNKEL (reference sequence). This CDR3 comprises 15 residues. CDR3 region: CASSQDARGDYEQYF. For the CDR3, the DNA is TGTGCCAGCAGCCAAGATGCCAGGGGGGATTACGAGCAGTACTTC.

Many counts were recorded for this clonotype. For the CDR3, the DNA is TGTGCCAGCAGGCCCAACAGGGGCAACAGTGAAAAACTGTTTTTT. It translates to CASRPNRGNSEKLFF. The J gene is TRBJ1-4, the V gene TRBV12-3 or TRBV12-4; 7 nucleotides line up with TRBD1. After removal of 6 bases from V and 7 bases from J, the junction contained 11 bases not matched to a gene. CDR3 length: 15 amino acids.

This rearrangement joins TRBV11-2 to TRBJ2-2; D unresolved. Trimming stripped 2 bases from V and 6 bases from J, with 16 bases between. CDR1 and CDR2 from the germline V gene are SGHAT and FQNNGV. CDR3 length equals 16 residues. DNA of the CDR3: TGTGCCAGCAGCTTATTCCAGTTAGTAAACGCCGGGGAGCTGTTTTTT. It encodes CASSLFQLVNAGELFF.

The CDR3 sequence is CASSVSMNQPQHF. The DNA of the CDR3 is TGTGCCAGCAGCGTAAGCATGAATCAGCCCCAGCATTTT. The chain combines TRBV9 with TRBJ1-5; no reliable D call. This CDR3 contains 13 residues. The V end was cut by 1 base, the J end by 4 bases, with 6 bases between. Looked up from germline, CDR1 is SGDLS and CDR2 is YYNGEE.

The sample holds a few counts of this clonotype. The rearrangement uses TRBV18 and TRBJ1-3, with TRBD1 as a possible D gene (5 bases). The CDR3 contains 16 residues. The V and J ends lost 4 bases and 2 bases respectively, with 15 bases between them. Germline CDR1 and CDR2: KGHSH and LQKENI. CDR3: CASSLKGNSAGNTIYF. The CDR3 DNA reads as TGTGCCAGCTCACTAAAGGGGAACAGTGCTGGAAACACCATATATTTT.

The CDR3 loop reads CSVMTRQYF. In nucleotides, the CDR3 is TGCAGCGTCATGACTAGGCAGTACTTC. V gene TRBV29-1 combines with J gene TRBJ2-7; a possible D gene is TRBD2 (6 bases). Germline V gives CDR1 SQVTM, CDR2 ANQGSEA. The CDR3 contains 9 residues. V lost 6 bases and J lost 9, with 9 bases in between.

V is TRBV6-2 or TRBV6-3 and J is TRBJ2-1, with TRBD2 matching 12 bases. The CDR3 extends over 15 amino acids. V was clipped by 3 bases and J by 7 bases; unmatched bases: 4. CDR1 is MNHEY, CDR2 SVGEGT, per germline. The CDR3: CASSYGLAGMNEQFF. The CDR3 region has the DNA TGTGCCAGCAGTTATGGACTAGCGGGGATGAATGAGCAGTTCTTC.

This clonotype was detected ten times or more. The chain joins TRBV7-9 to TRBJ2-7; TRBD1 might be the D (5 bases). Per the germline V gene, CDR1 is SEHNR and CDR2 is FQNEAQ (reference sequence). V lost 0 bases and J lost 1, with 16 bases in between. This CDR3 is built from 17 residues. Here the CDR3 DNA reads TGTGCCAGCAGCTTAGCCCTTCAGGGTATAAGGTCCTACGAGCAGTACTTC. Its translation: CASSLALQGIRSYEQYF. The full variable domain, in which reference TRBV7-9 and TRBJ2-7 provide the parts outside the CDR3, is DTGVSQNPRHKITKRGQNVTFRCDPISEHNRLYWYRQTLGQGPEFLTYFQNEAQLEKSRLLSDRFSAERPKGSFSTLEIQRTEQGDSAMYLCASSLALQGIRSYEQYFGPGTRLTVT.

This clonotype showed up just a few times. V gene TRBV19 combines with J gene TRBJ2-4; D remains ambiguous. The CDR3 totals 15 residues. Trimming left V 4 bases short and J 4 bases short, with 14 bases between. Germline lookup yields CDR1 LNHDA and CDR2 SQIVND (reference sequence). For the CDR3, the DNA is TGTGCCAGTAGTAGTGATAGGGCATATAAAAACATTCAGTACTTC. It is translated as CASSSDRAYKNIQYF.

In this sample, this clonotype turned up many times. V gene TRBV20-1 combines with J gene TRBJ1-1, with D possibly being TRBD1 (5 bases). CDR3 size: 12 residues. With 2 bases removed from V and 1 base from J, the gap between germline ends came to 5 bases. The germline V gene has CDR1 DFQATT and CDR2 SNEGSKA (reference sequence). The CDR3 nucleotides read TGCAGTGCTAGACAGGGGAACACTGAAGCTTTCTTT. The encoded protein is CSARQGNTEAFF.